What follows are 27 T cell receptor beta chains derived from one specimen sequenced in a study of T cell responses to AZD1222 COVID-19 vaccine. The repertoire was sequenced with immunoSEQ multiplex PCR; TCRdb's copy has only in-frame clones and lacks some. The sample lists some 110,000 clones; roughly 84% were seen once. Sequenced here: peripheral blood, sampled on day 0 of AZD1222 vaccination. These receptors all stem from an adult in good health.

The J gene is TRBJ2-1, the V gene TRBV6-5, with 14 bases fitting TRBD2. Trimming removed 4 bases from V and 9 bases from J; junction bases left unmatched: 8. The CDR3 is made up of 16 amino acids. CDR1 and CDR2 from the germline V gene are MNHEY and SVGAGI. CDR3 region: CASSSWTSGRRGEQFF. In nucleotides, the CDR3 is TGTGCCAGCAGTTCTTGGACTAGCGGGAGGAGAGGTGAGCAGTTCTTC.

The chain uses TRBV7-2 and TRBJ1-2; perhaps TRBD1 as D (5 bases). V was cut by 2 bases and J by 6 bases, with 19 bases left in between. CDR1 and CDR2 from the germline V gene are SGHTA and FQGNSA. The CDR3 has 16 amino acids. This CDR3 reads CASSLIPGRVPNGYTF. CDR3 in DNA: TGTGCCAGCAGCTTAATCCCGGGCAGGGTTCCGAATGGCTACACCTTC. Supplemented by reference TRBV7-2 and TRBJ1-2, the full variable domain reads GAGVSQSPSNKVTEKGKDVELRCDPISGHTALYWYRQSLGQGLEFLIYFQGNSAPDKSGLPSDRFSAERTGGSVSTLTIQRTQQEDSAVYLCASSLIPGRVPNGYTFGSGTRLTVV.

The genes are TRBV9 and TRBJ1-2; D might be TRBD1 (6 bases). V was shortened by 5 bases and J by 4 bases, with 24 bases between the two germline ends. CDR3 length equals 17 residues. Germline V lookup: CDR1 SGDLS, CDR2 YYNGEE. The CDR3 region is CASSPPPRGGVFYGYTF. Written as DNA, the CDR3 is TGTGCCAGCAGTCCTCCTCCCAGAGGGGGGGTCTTCTATGGCTACACCTTC.

This clone was picked up one time. This chain connects TRBV7-9 to TRBJ2-5; maybe TRBD1 (6 bases). CDR3 size: 16 residues. V was clipped by 4 bases and J by 4 bases, with 19 bases between them. Germline V gene sequence: CDR1 SEHNR, CDR2 FQNEAQ (reference sequence). DNA for the CDR3: TGTGCCAGCAGCTCCAGGGGTAGTGGCTTTTCAGAGACCCAGTACTTC. Protein sequence: CASSSRGSGFSETQYF.

This chain links TRBV18 with TRBJ2-7; unclear D gene. CDR1 is KGHSH and CDR2 is LQKENI in the germline V gene. Between the trimmed V and J ends, which lost 0 bases and 3 bases, there was a span of 12 bases. The CDR3 extends over 15 amino acids. This CDR3 is CASSPPSLGRYEQYF. CDR3 nucleotide sequence: TGTGCCAGCTCACCACCGAGTTTAGGGCGCTACGAGCAGTACTTC.

The rearrangement joins TRBV30 to TRBJ1-6; D might be TRBD1 (6 bases). The CDR3 is 13 residues long. CDR1 GTSNPN and CDR2 SVGIG come from the germline V gene (reference sequence). The V end lost 5 bases, the J end lost 9 bases, and 14 bases lay between the germline ends. CDR3 amino acids: CAWETGSSSPLHF. The DNA of the CDR3 is TGTGCCTGGGAAACAGGGTCCTCTTCACCCCTCCACTTT.

The chain carries TRBV5-1 and TRBJ2-7; TRBD2 matches at 8 bases. Germline-derived CDR1 and CDR2 are SGHRS and YFSETQ. This CDR3 region has 14 residues. V shed 1 base, J shed 2 bases, and the junction held 2 bases outside the gene matches. This CDR3 reads CASSLRGGPYEQYF. DNA for the CDR3: TGCGCCAGCAGCTTGCGGGGGGGCCCCTACGAGCAGTACTTC.

CDR3 nucleotides: TGTGCCAGCAGTTTCCCGCCAAGCTCTGGGGCCAACGTCCTGACTTTC. Translated, it gives CASSFPPSSGANVLTF. The chain recombines TRBV28 with TRBJ2-6; D is undetermined. Germline assignment: CDR1 MDHEN and CDR2 SYDVKM. Trimming shortened V by 3 bases and J by 0 bases, and 9 bases separated the two germline ends. The CDR3 contains 16 residues.

The V and J genes are TRBV6-2 or TRBV6-3 and TRBJ1-1, with D tentatively TRBD1 (6 bases). Looked up from germline, CDR1 is MNHEY and CDR2 is SVGEGT. V lost 0 bases and J 1 base, leaving 15 bases between the germline ends. The CDR3 has 17 amino acids. In DNA, the CDR3 is TGTGCCAGCAGTTACTCGACGCGGGCCAGGGGGAACACTGAAGCTTTCTTT. Translated, it gives CASSYSTRARGNTEAFF.

Here the CDR3 reads CASSPSSAPNQETQYF. As DNA, the CDR3 is TGTGCCAGCAGTCCCTCTAGCGCCCCCAACCAAGAGACCCAGTACTTC. The chain carries TRBV28 and TRBJ2-5; D may be TRBD2 (6 bases). The V gene lost 5 bases and the J gene lost 0 bases, with 16 bases spanning the gap. There are 16 residues in the CDR3. CDR1 is MDHEN, CDR2 SYDVKM, per germline.

The chain combines TRBV27 with TRBJ2-5; no definite D call. The CDR3 sequence is 14 residues long. Germline V gene data show CDR1 as MNHEY and CDR2 as SMNVEV (reference sequence). The V and J ends lost 1 base and 2 bases respectively, with 8 bases between them. The CDR3: CASSLWATQETQYF. The CDR3 DNA is TGTGCCAGCAGTTTATGGGCCACACAAGAGACCCAGTACTTC.

V and J are TRBV10-3 and TRBJ2-2; TRBD2 might be the D (6 bases). The CDR3 extends over 15 amino acids. Germline values: CDR1 ENHRY, CDR2 SYGVKD. Trimming removed 0 bases from V and 6 bases from J, with 11 bases in between. DNA of the CDR3: TGTGCCATCAGTGAGTCGAGCGGGCAGTCCGGGGAGCTGTTTTTT. Translating it yields CAISESSGQSGELFF.

The V gene is TRBV27, the J gene TRBJ2-5; TRBD1 might be the D (7 bases). The CDR3 totals 12 residues. Germline V lookup: CDR1 MNHEY, CDR2 SMNVEV (reference sequence). Deletions cut 4 bases from V and 6 bases from J, with 9 bases between. CDR3 sequence reads: CASSSGGQTQYF. The CDR3 DNA sequence: TGTGCCAGCAGTTCAGGGGGGCAGACCCAGTACTTC.

V gene TRBV2 combines with J gene TRBJ2-1; 9 bases fit TRBD1. V gave up 7 bases and J gave up 6 bases; unmatched junction bases: 7. Germline CDR1 and CDR2: SNHLY and FYNNEI. The CDR3 totals 14 residues. The CDR3 DNA reads as TGTGCCAGCACCCCTGGGACAGGGTCCAATGAGCAGTTCTTC. This codes for CASTPGTGSNEQFF.

The chain recombines TRBV28 with TRBJ2-5; D is perhaps TRBD1 (5 bases). Deletions cut 7 bases from V and 5 bases from J, with 17 bases between. The CDR3 totals 14 residues. Germline V CDR1 and CDR2: MDHEN, SYDVKM. The CDR3 region has the DNA TGTGCCAGCATCCCTGGCAGGGTAATCGAGACCCAGTACTTC. Protein: CASIPGRVIETQYF.

The gene calls are TRBV7-9 and TRBJ1-2; perhaps TRBD1 as D (6 bases). V was shortened by 0 bases and J by 4 bases, with 12 bases between the two germline ends. CDR1 and CDR2 (germline): SEHNR, FQNEAQ (reference sequence). This CDR3 comprises 15 residues. This CDR3 is CASSLAGGRSYGYTF. CDR3 sequence (DNA): TGTGCCAGCAGCTTAGCCGGGGGGCGAAGCTATGGCTACACCTTC.

The chain has TRBV7-3 and TRBJ2-2; D possibly matches TRBD1 or TRBD2 (5 bases each). Looked up from germline, CDR1 is SGHTA and CDR2 is FQGTGA. Trimming left V 6 bases short and J 5 bases short, with 16 bases between. The CDR3 is 15 residues long. This CDR3 reads CASRISGTPTGELFF. The DNA for the CDR3 is TGTGCCAGCAGAATCTCCGGGACCCCAACCGGGGAGCTGTTTTTT. Combining the CDR3 with reference TRBV7-3 and TRBJ2-2 gives the whole variable domain GAGVSQTPSNKVTEKGKYVELRCDPISGHTALYWYRQSLGQGPEFLIYFQGTGAADDSGLPNDRFFAVRPEGSVSTLKIQRTERGDSAVYLCASRISGTPTGELFFGEGSRLTVL.

V usage is TRBV6-6 and J usage is TRBJ1-1, with TRBD1 identical over 7 bases. This CDR3 comprises 13 residues. From germline, CDR1 is MNHNY and CDR2 SVGAGI (reference sequence). V trimming: 5 bases; J trimming: 4 bases; junction bases outside the gene matches: 4. CDR3 residues: CASSPTGTTEAFF. The CDR3 DNA reads TGTGCCAGCAGTCCGACAGGGACCACTGAAGCTTTCTTT.

This clone was detected only a few times. The rearrangement joins TRBV9 to TRBJ2-7; 12 bases map to TRBD1. Germline trimming cut 2 bases from V and 7 bases from J; bases unmatched to any gene: 10. The CDR3 extends over 16 amino acids. Germline V gives CDR1 SGDLS, CDR2 YYNGEE. CDR3 nucleotides: TGTGCCAGCAGCGTTTTTTCGGGACAGGGGGCGGAAGAGCAGTACTTC. Its protein is CASSVFSGQGAEEQYF.

The rearrangement joins TRBV7-9 to TRBJ2-3, with 8 positions matching TRBD1. V shed 5 bases, J shed 3 bases, and the junction held 16 bases outside the gene matches. The CDR3 is made up of 18 amino acids. The germline V gene encodes CDR1 SEHNR and CDR2 FQNEAQ (reference sequence). CDR3: CASSPTTPGGGRTDTQYF. CDR3 DNA: TGTGCCAGCAGCCCGACCACACCAGGGGGCGGAAGGACAGATACGCAGTATTTT. The variable domain in full, completed from reference TRBV7-9 and TRBJ2-3, reads DTGVSQNPRHKITKRGQNVTFRCDPISEHNRLYWYRQTLGQGPEFLTYFQNEAQLEKSRLLSDRFSAERPKGSFSTLEIQRTEQGDSAMYLCASSPTTPGGGRTDTQYFGPGTRLTVL.

This clone was seen more than once but under ten times. This sequence joins TRBV18 and TRBJ2-5, with TRBD1 identical over 9 bases. CDR3 length equals 15 residues. Germline V gene lookup returns CDR1 KGHSH and CDR2 LQKENI. Unmatched junction bases numbered 6, after V lost 6 bases and J lost 1 base. The CDR3 nucleotides are TGTGCCAGCTCGATTATGGGACAGGGCCAAGAGACCCAGTACTTC. Translation: CASSIMGQGQETQYF.

The V call is TRBV5-1, the J call TRBJ2-1, with D perhaps TRBD2 (6 bases). V was clipped by 0 bases and J by 6 bases, with 16 bases between them. The germline V gene has CDR1 SGHRS and CDR2 YFSETQ. The CDR3 is made up of 16 amino acids. CDR3 sequence reads: CASSLAGSIKSNEQFF. CDR3 nucleotides: TGCGCCAGCAGCTTGGCCGGGAGTATTAAGTCCAATGAGCAGTTCTTC.

The chain employs TRBV7-2 and TRBJ1-5; D is perhaps TRBD1 (6 bases). The CDR3 is 15 amino acids. Trimming took off 1 base at V and 1 base at J, with 8 bases between the two ends. Germline lookup yields CDR1 SGHTA and CDR2 FQGNSA. Here the CDR3 reads CASSLVGASNQPQHF. The CDR3 DNA reads TGTGCCAGCAGCTTAGTGGGGGCAAGCAATCAGCCCCAGCATTTT.

V and J are TRBV18 and TRBJ1-2, with D hard to call. From germline, CDR1 is KGHSH and CDR2 LQKENI. This CDR3 has 15 amino acids. V shed 2 bases and J shed 8 bases, with 18 bases lying between them. The CDR3 reads CASSPNAAMSVGYTF. The CDR3 bases are TGTGCCAGCTCACCAAATGCAGCGATGTCTGTGGGCTACACCTTC.

This sequence joins TRBV9 and TRBJ2-3; TRBD2 matches at 11 bases. The CDR3 covers 16 residues. V trimming: 4 bases; J trimming: 4 bases; junction bases outside the gene matches: 8. From germline, CDR1 is SGDLS and CDR2 YYNGEE. CDR3: CASSTLGLAGPDTQYF. CDR3 bases: TGTGCCAGCAGCACACTTGGACTAGCGGGCCCAGATACGCAGTATTTT.

This chain connects TRBV7-3 to TRBJ2-3, with D unresolved. CDR3 size: 13 residues. The germline V gene has CDR1 SGHTA and CDR2 FQGTGA. V was clipped by 1 base and J by 11 bases, with 13 bases between them. The CDR3 sequence: CASSLNVVGWQYF. Written as DNA, the CDR3 is TGTGCCAGCAGCTTAAACGTAGTTGGGTGGCAGTATTTT.

This sequence joins TRBV10-3 and TRBJ1-1; D may be TRBD1 (6 bases). The V end was cut by 6 bases, the J end by 5 bases, with 16 bases between. The CDR3 contains 14 residues. Germline CDR1 and CDR2: ENHRY and SYGVKD. The CDR3 DNA reads TGTGCCATCAGCCTACAGGGAGGAGGGACTGAAGCTTTCTTT. Amino acid sequence: CAISLQGGGTEAFF.